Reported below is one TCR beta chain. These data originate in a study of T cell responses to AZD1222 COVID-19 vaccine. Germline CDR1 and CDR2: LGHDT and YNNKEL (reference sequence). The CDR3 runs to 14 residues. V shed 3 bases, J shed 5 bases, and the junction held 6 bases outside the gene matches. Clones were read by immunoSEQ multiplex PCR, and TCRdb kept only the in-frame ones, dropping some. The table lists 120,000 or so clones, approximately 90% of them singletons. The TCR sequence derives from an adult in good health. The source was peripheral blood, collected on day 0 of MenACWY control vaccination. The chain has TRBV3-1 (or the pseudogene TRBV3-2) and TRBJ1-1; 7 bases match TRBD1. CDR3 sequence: CASSHPDRDTEAFF. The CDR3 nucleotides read TGTGCCAGCAGCCATCCCGACAGGGATACTGAAGCTTTCTTT.